A selection of T cell receptor beta chains follows, all from one sample in a study of cytomegalovirus exposure and HLA in healthy donors. Some clones are missing from TCRdb's copy, which holds only in-frame ones; the method was immunoSEQ multiplex PCR. The sample includes 50,000 to 65,000 clones, 90% to 97% of them seen just once. Input material: PBMCs. The receptor set was obtained from a woman aged 18-29 years in good health and CMV-seronegative. Each CDR3 is given with its conserved first and last residue. The D gene is left open where the match is weak. Rows may omit the clone size; those that give it use once, few, many or a size class.

>.|.|TRBJ1-2|TRBV5-1
CASSPGQPIVANYGYTF
TGCGCCAGCAGCCCCGGACAGCCCATTGTGGCTAACTATGGCTACACCTTC
>.|TRBD1|TRBJ2-7|TRBV10-3
CAISTGQGPYEQYF
TGTGCCATCAGCACCGGACAGGGGCCGTACGAGCAGTACTTC
>.|TRBD2|TRBJ2-1|TRBV6-5
CASLQRAGGNEQFF
TGTGCCAGCTTACAACGGGCGGGGGGGAATGAGCAGTTCTTC
>once|.|TRBJ2-7|TRBV7-9
CASSRAGSEQYF
TGTGCCAGCAGTCGAGCCGGGAGCGAGCAGTACTTC
>.|TRBD2|TRBJ2-7|TRBV30
CAWSAFSLGTSGEQYF
TGTGCCTGGAGCGCGTTCTCCCTCGGGACTAGCGGCGAGCAGTACTTC
>.|.|TRBJ2-3|TRBV18
CASSPRTPPDTQYF
TGTGCCAGCTCACCCCGGACTCCTCCAGATACGCAGTATTTT
>.|TRBD1|TRBJ1-5|TRBV28
CASSWGTVDQPQHF
TGTGCCAGCAGTTGGGGGACAGTAGATCAGCCCCAGCATTTT
>.|.|TRBJ2-2|TRBV11-3
CASSSSGTNTGELFF
TGTGCCAGCAGCTCGTCCGGGACGAACACCGGGGAGCTGTTTTTT
>.|.|TRBJ2-3|TRBV7-9
CATNGGGLSTDTQYF
TGTGCCACCAATGGCGGAGGGCTTAGCACAGATACGCAGTATTTT
>.|.|TRBJ1-5|TRBV19
CASSTRRTAYSNQPQHF
TGTGCCAGTAGTACCCGCCGGACAGCTTATAGCAATCAGCCCCAGCATTTT
>once|TRBD2|TRBJ2-5|TRBV9
CASSAGTSGGGQTQYF
TGTGCCAGCAGCGCTGGGACTAGCGGGGGGGGGCAGACCCAGTACTTC
>.|TRBD1|TRBJ1-2|TRBV20-1
CSARLRQGYTF
TGCAGTGCTAGATTGCGACAGGGGTACACCTTC
>once|TRBD2|TRBJ2-7|TRBV27
CASTKAGGSTYEQYF
TGTGCCAGCACTAAAGCGGGGGGATCGACCTACGAGCAGTACTTC
>.|.|TRBJ2-2|TRBV9
CASSVEAGSIAGELFF
TGTGCCAGCAGCGTAGAGGCAGGGTCCATTGCCGGGGAGCTGTTTTTT
>.|TRBD1|TRBJ2-6|TRBV28
CASSLWRDRGTSGANVLTF
TGTGCCAGCAGTTTATGGCGGGACAGGGGGACGTCTGGGGCCAACGTCCTGACTTTC
>.|.|TRBJ2-5|TRBV19
CASTRVLGGETQYF
TGTGCCAGTACCAGAGTTCTGGGGGGAGAGACCCAGTACTTC
>.|.|TRBJ1-5|TRBV4-3
CASSQAAGSNQPQHF
TGCGCCAGCAGCCAAGCGGCGGGGAGCAATCAGCCCCAGCATTTT
>once|.|TRBJ1-1|TRBV28
CASSLSSTGRGAFF
TGTGCCAGCAGTTTATCGTCGACCGGGAGGGGAGCTTTCTTT
>.|.|TRBJ2-3|TRBV11-3
CASSPGVWGTDTQYF
TGTGCCAGCAGCCCAGGGGTTTGGGGCACAGATACGCAGTATTTT
>.|.|TRBJ2-1|TRBV6-5
CASSAGYNEQFF
TGTGCCAGCAGTGCGGGATACAATGAGCAGTTCTTC
>.|.|TRBJ2-2|TRBV7-9
CASSPQGRGLRSGELFF
TGTGCCAGCAGCCCACAGGGGCGGGGCCTTCGGAGCGGGGAGCTGTTTTTT
>.|.|TRBJ2-3|TRBV19
CASSIIGRGTDTQYF
TGTGCCAGTAGTATAATTGGCAGGGGCACAGATACGCAGTATTTT
>.|TRBD1|TRBJ1-2|TRBV15
CATSRGTGGVGDYGYTF
TGTGCCACCAGCAGGGGGACAGGGGGCGTTGGGGACTATGGCTACACCTTC
>.|.|TRBJ1-4|TRBV6-1
CARRGKTVF
TGTGCCAGGCGGGGCAAAACTGTTTTT
>.|TRBD1|TRBJ1-4|TRBV7-9
CASSLGGTGNEKLFF
TGTGCCAGCAGCTTAGGGGGGACAGGCAATGAAAAACTGTTTTTT
>.|.|TRBJ2-2|TRBV19
CASSIGPGATGELFF
TGTGCCAGTAGTATCGGTCCCGGTGCCACCGGGGAGCTGTTTTTT
>.|.|TRBJ1-4|TRBV4-2
CASSQAGPSYDEKLFF
TGTGCCAGCAGCCAGGCAGGGCCCTCCTATGATGAAAAACTGTTTTTT
>.|.|TRBJ1-5|TRBV15
CATSRADYQPQHF
TGTGCCACCAGCAGAGCGGACTATCAGCCCCAGCATTTT
>once|TRBD2|TRBJ2-1|TRBV29-1
CRLVAGSSYNEQFF
TGCAGACTCGTAGCGGGAAGCTCCTACAATGAGCAGTTCTTC
>.|TRBD2|TRBJ2-1|TRBV5-8
CASSLPPLAEQFF
TGTGCCAGCAGCTTGCCGCCACTAGCGGAGCAGTTCTTC
>.|TRBD2|TRBJ2-3|TRBV29-1
CSVVAGGGTDTQYF
TGCAGCGTTGTGGCGGGGGGGGGCACAGATACGCAGTATTTT
>.|.|TRBJ2-5|TRBV27
CATGELGKETQYF
TGTGCCACAGGGGAATTGGGAAAAGAGACCCAGTACTTC
>.|.|TRBJ1-5|TRBV4-1
CASSREGQGNQPQHF
TGCGCCAGCAGCCGCGAAGGGCAGGGGAATCAGCCCCAGCATTTT
>once|TRBD2|TRBJ2-3|TRBV5-8
CASSPWRERGTDTQYF
TGTGCCAGCAGCCCCTGGCGGGAGAGGGGCACAGATACGCAGTATTTT
>.|.|TRBJ2-1|TRBV28
CASRWAGRPYNEQFF
TGTGCCAGCAGATGGGCAGGGCGGCCCTACAATGAGCAGTTCTTC
>.|TRBD2|TRBJ2-2|TRBV7-9
CASSPGGATGELFF
TGTGCCAGCAGCCCCGGGGGGGCGACCGGGGAGCTGTTTTTT
>.|TRBD1|TRBJ1-2|TRBV28
CASSRRPGTGGGGYTF
TGTGCCAGCAGTCGACGTCCCGGGACAGGGGGCGGGGGCTACACCTTC
>once|.|TRBJ2-3|TRBV4-3
CASSQDFRGGGPHSTDTQYF
TGCGCCAGCAGCCAAGATTTTCGAGGGGGGGGCCCCCATAGCACAGATACGCAGTATTTT
>.|.|TRBJ2-7|TRBV28
CASSFSYRGTYEQYF
TGTGCCAGCAGTTTCTCCTATAGGGGAACCTACGAGCAGTACTTC
>.|.|TRBJ1-1|TRBV7-2
CASSLAPGANTEAFF
TGTGCCAGCAGCTTAGCGCCAGGGGCGAACACTGAAGCTTTCTTT
>.|.|TRBJ1-4|TRBV7-9
CASSLDRSNEKLFF
TGTGCCAGCAGCCTCGACAGGAGTAATGAAAAACTGTTTTTT
>.|TRBD2|TRBJ2-5|TRBV5-1
CASSLGLRGVQETQYF
TGCGCCAGCAGCTTGGGGCTCCGGGGGGTCCAAGAGACCCAGTACTTC
>.|.|TRBJ2-6|TRBV4-3
CASSQEGVSGANVLTF
TGCGCCAGCAGCCAAGAAGGGGTATCTGGGGCCAACGTCCTGACTTTC
>.|.|TRBJ1-1|TRBV28
CASSLDGGNTEAFF
TGTGCCAGCAGTTTGGACGGGGGGAACACTGAAGCTTTCTTT
>.|TRBD1|TRBJ2-3|TRBV5-4
CASSPGTGSTDTQYF
TGTGCCAGCAGCCCCGGGACAGGGAGCACAGATACGCAGTATTTT
>.|TRBD2|TRBJ2-1|TRBV7-2
CASRGAGGPYNEQFF
TGTGCCAGCAGGGGAGCGGGAGGGCCCTACAATGAGCAGTTCTTC
>.|TRBD2|TRBJ2-7|TRBV6-5
CASSPRGSGVYEQYF
TGTGCCAGCAGTCCCCGTGGTAGCGGGGTGTACGAGCAGTACTTC
>.|.|TRBJ2-1|TRBV18
CASSPQTGPYNEQFF
TGTGCCAGCTCACCACAAACGGGTCCCTACAATGAGCAGTTCTTC
>.|.|TRBJ1-2|TRBV5-1
CASSLEGTSYGYTF
TGCGCCAGCAGCTTGGAGGGTACTAGCTATGGCTACACCTTC
>.|TRBD2|TRBJ2-7|TRBV19
CASSIGGLAGDNYEQYF
TGTGCCAGTAGTATAGGGGGACTAGCGGGAGACAACTACGAGCAGTACTTC
>once|.|TRBJ1-1|TRBV29-1
CSVVQGGAFF
TGCAGCGTCGTACAGGGTGGGGCTTTCTTT
>.|.|TRBJ2-7|TRBV11-2
CASSLDLVLQYF
TGTGCCAGCAGCTTAGATCTGGTACTGCAGTACTTC
>.|.|TRBJ2-5|TRBV7-9
CASSFSVAETQYF
TGTGCCAGCAGCTTTTCAGTGGCCGAGACCCAGTACTTC
>.|TRBD1|TRBJ2-1|TRBV2
CASRGYRGPSSYNEQFF
TGTGCCAGCAGGGGGTACAGGGGCCCATCATCCTACAATGAGCAGTTCTTC
>.|.|TRBJ2-1|TRBV5-6
CASSSWTRRLNEQFF
TGTGCCAGCAGCTCCTGGACACGTCGGCTCAATGAGCAGTTCTTC
>.|TRBD1|TRBJ2-7|TRBV2
CASSEGHPGTGASYEQYF
TGTGCCAGCAGTGAAGGACACCCCGGGACAGGGGCCTCCTACGAGCAGTACTTC
>.|TRBD2|TRBJ2-7|TRBV18
CASSPGGTSGYYEQYF
TGTGCCAGCTCACCAGGTGGGACTAGCGGCTACTACGAGCAGTACTTC
>.|.|TRBJ1-4|TRBV30
CAWRPTGTHLGEKLFF
TGTGCCTGGAGGCCAACCGGGACACACTTGGGTGAAAAACTGTTTTTT
>.|.|TRBJ1-5|TRBV28
CASSFGGAPNQPQHF
TGTGCCAGCAGTTTCGGAGGGGCCCCCAATCAGCCCCAGCATTTT
>.|.|TRBJ2-6|TRBV5-1
CASSPTDSGANVLTF
TGCGCCAGCAGCCCGACAGACTCTGGGGCCAACGTCCTGACTTTC